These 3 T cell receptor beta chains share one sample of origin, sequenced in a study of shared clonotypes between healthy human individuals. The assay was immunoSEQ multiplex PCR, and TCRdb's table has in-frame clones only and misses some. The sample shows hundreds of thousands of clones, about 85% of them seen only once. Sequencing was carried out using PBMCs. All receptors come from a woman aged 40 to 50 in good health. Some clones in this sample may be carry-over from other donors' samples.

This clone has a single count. The CDR3 region is CASSVNPGQLSYEQYF. In nucleotides, the CDR3 is TGTGCCAGCAGTGTTAATCCGGGACAACTCTCCTACGAGCAGTACTTC. V is TRBV6-1 and J is TRBJ2-7, with a tentative D call TRBD1 (6 bases). Germline values: CDR1 MNHNS, CDR2 SASEGT. Trimming cost V 4 bases and J 0 bases, with 16 bases left between them. The CDR3 sequence is 16 residues long.

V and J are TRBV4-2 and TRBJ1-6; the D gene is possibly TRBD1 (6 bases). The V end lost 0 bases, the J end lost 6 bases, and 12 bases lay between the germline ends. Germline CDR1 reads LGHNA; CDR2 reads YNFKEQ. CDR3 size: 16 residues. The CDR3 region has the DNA TGTGCCAGCAGCCAAGATGGAGGACAGAGTAATTCACCCCTCCACTTT. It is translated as CASSQDGGQSNSPLHF.

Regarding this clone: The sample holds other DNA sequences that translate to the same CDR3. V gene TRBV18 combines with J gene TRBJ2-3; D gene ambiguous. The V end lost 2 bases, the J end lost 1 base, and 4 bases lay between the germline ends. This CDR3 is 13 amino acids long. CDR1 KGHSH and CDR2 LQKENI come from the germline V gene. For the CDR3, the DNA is TGTGCCAGCTCACCATCTGGCACAGATACGCAGTATTTT. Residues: CASSPSGTDTQYF.